These T cell receptor beta chains were read from a single sample in a study of CD8 T cells in Susac syndrome. MiXCR was run by TCRdb on the immunoSEQ multiplex PCR reads, yielding one entry per CDR3 protein. The table has some 99,000 distinct CDR3 sequences, 90% to 98% seen once. The sample comprised CD4+ T cells from PBMCs. The receptors come from a human donor in good health. Both conserved end residues are part of each CDR3. Each record gives: V gene, clone size, J gene, D gene, CDR3 protein, CDR3 DNA. D genes are given only for firm matches. Not every row has a clone size; where given, it reads once, few, many or a size class.

V: TRBV29-1; size: .; J: TRBJ2-1; D: TRBD2; CDR3: CSAGAGGNEQFF; DNA: TGCAGCGCAGGAGCGGGAGGGAATGAGCAGTTCTTC
V: TRBV5-1; size: .; J: TRBJ2-5; D: TRBD2; CDR3: CASSPGLAGGPRKETQYF; DNA: TGCGCCAGCAGCCCCGGACTAGCGGGAGGGCCGAGGAAAGAGACCCAGTACTTC
V: TRBV19; size: .; J: TRBJ1-2; D: TRBD1; CDR3: CASSTDRLVITF; DNA: TGTGCCAGTAGTACGGACAGGCTCGTTATCACCTTC
V: TRBV2; size: .; J: TRBJ2-7; D: TRBD2; CDR3: CASTAGGPYEQYF; DNA: TGTGCCAGCACAGCGGGAGGGCCCTACGAGCAGTACTTC
V: TRBV3-1; size: .; J: TRBJ1-1; D: .; CDR3: CASSVRGSLPQAFF; DNA: TGTGCCAGCAGCGTCAGGGGATCTCTCCCACAAGCTTTCTTT
V: TRBV20-1; size: .; J: TRBJ2-5; D: TRBD2; CDR3: CSARDLAGGSQETQYF; DNA: TGCAGTGCTAGAGATCTGGCGGGGGGGAGTCAAGAGACCCAGTACTTC
V: TRBV29-1; size: .; J: TRBJ2-7; D: TRBD2; CDR3: CSVEEFRSGRAVGEQYF; DNA: TGCAGCGTTGAAGAATTCCGAAGCGGGAGGGCCGTCGGCGAGCAGTACTTC
V: TRBV6-4; size: .; J: TRBJ2-4; D: .; CDR3: CASRDSGENIQYF; DNA: TGTGCCAGCAGAGACAGTGGGGAAAACATTCAGTACTTC
V: TRBV15; size: .; J: TRBJ2-2; D: TRBD1; CDR3: CATSGQGPPPNTGELFF; DNA: TGTGCCACCAGTGGACAGGGGCCTCCACCGAACACCGGGGAGCTGTTTTTT
V: TRBV7-3; size: once; J: TRBJ2-3; D: .; CDR3: CASSPDWAGQDTQYF; DNA: TGTGCCAGCAGCCCTGACTGGGCAGGCCAAGATACGCAGTATTTT
V: TRBV2; size: .; J: TRBJ2-7; D: TRBD2; CDR3: CASSERSGRNEQYF; DNA: TGTGCCAGCAGTGAGAGAAGCGGGAGAAACGAGCAGTACTTC
V: TRBV3-1; size: .; J: TRBJ2-7; D: .; CDR3: CASNQGQGEQYF; DNA: TGTGCCAGCAATCAGGGGCAAGGCGAGCAGTACTTC
V: TRBV18; size: .; J: TRBJ2-4; D: TRBD1; CDR3: CASSPGQGQDIQYF; DNA: TGTGCCAGCTCACCAGGACAGGGCCAGGACATTCAGTACTTC
V: TRBV20-1; size: .; J: TRBJ2-2; D: TRBD2; CDR3: CSAISGGHGELFF; DNA: TGCAGTGCGATTAGCGGGGGGCACGGGGAGCTGTTTTTT
V: TRBV4-1; size: .; J: TRBJ2-3; D: .; CDR3: CASSQEGQYF; DNA: TGCGCCAGCAGCCAAGAAGGGCAGTATTTT
V: TRBV5-1; size: .; J: TRBJ2-5; D: .; CDR3: CASSLEQGTKTQYF; DNA: TGCGCCAGCAGCTTGGAGCAGGGGACGAAGACCCAGTACTTC
V: TRBV28; size: .; J: TRBJ2-5; D: .; CDR3: CASSAPRGLLQETQYF; DNA: TGTGCCAGCAGTGCTCCTCGGGGACTTCTCCAAGAGACCCAGTACTTC
V: TRBV5-4; size: .; J: TRBJ2-1; D: TRBD1; CDR3: CASSPGTGRYPYNEQFF; DNA: TGTGCCAGCAGCCCGGGGACAGGGCGATATCCCTACAATGAGCAGTTCTTC
V: TRBV3-1; size: .; J: TRBJ2-1; D: TRBD2; CDR3: CASSQDGSGEWSYNEQFF; DNA: TGTGCCAGCAGCCAAGACGGTAGCGGGGAGTGGTCCTACAATGAGCAGTTCTTC
V: TRBV12-3/TRBV12-4; size: .; J: TRBJ2-1; D: .; CDR3: CASRGPLTEQFF; DNA: TGTGCCAGCAGGGGCCCCCTTACTGAGCAGTTCTTC
V: TRBV30; size: .; J: TRBJ1-2; D: .; CDR3: CAWSTPQDYGYTF; DNA: TGTGCCTGGAGTACGCCACAGGACTATGGCTACACCTTC
V: TRBV3-1; size: .; J: TRBJ2-5; D: .; CDR3: CASSQAGIETQYF; DNA: TGTGCCAGCAGCCAAGCAGGGATTGAGACCCAGTACTTC
V: TRBV2; size: once; J: TRBJ1-6; D: .; CDR3: CASSGAPNSPLHF; DNA: TGTGCCAGCAGCGGGGCCCCCAATTCACCCCTCCACTTT